This T cell receptor (beta chain) emerged from a study of monozygotic twins with inflammatory bowel disease. UMIs containing a 6-nucleotide sample barcode were added via template switching. TCRdb reworked the 5' RACE reads into one entry per CDR3 protein, no DNA. This sample contains about 380,000 distinct CDR3 sequences. To note about this clonotype: Its cognate antigen is unknown.

Germline CDR1 reads DFQATT; CDR2 reads SNEGSKA (reference sequence). The CDR3 sequence is 14 residues long. General study results and limits: Patient repertoire variability may have increased through differing immunosuppressive treatments. There was no way to distinguish the different T cell subtypes.

Input material: blood. V gene TRBV20-1 combines with J gene TRBJ1-2; TCRdb names TRBD1, which stays unverified in the absence of DNA. The sequence derives from a human donor with ulcerative colitis or Crohn's disease, or a healthy co-twin of an affected twin (not recorded which). The CDR3 reads CSAPRTKSNYGYTF.